One and the same sample provided the 14 T cell receptor beta chains below, sequenced in a study of blood T cells in healthy people across ages (dated by TCRdb to between 2015 and 2017). To prepare the library, 5' RACE was applied. The data were produced on an Illumina HiSeq 2500. A second PCR of roughly 6 to 11 cycles was run with a J-beta primer mix and a sample-barcoded 5' primer. The raw public data were reprocessed by TCRdb itself: fastp quality trimming at Q25, MiXCR clonotype calling, in-frame beta chains only. Records with the same CDR3 protein are collapsed into one entry carrying the most frequent genes and DNA. Here the sample has around 780,000 distinct CDR3 sequences; roughly 25% occur a single time. Of the sample, around 3% falls within the top ten clones. These data were also reused for a study on T cells of mothers and their children.

The sequenced material came from blood. Every receptor here comes from a boy aged 5-17 years in good health.

The chain is built from TRBV6-1 and TRBJ2-7; 11 bases line up with TRBD2. CDR3 length: 15 amino acids. Trimming took 5 bases from V and 0 from J; bases not matched to a gene: 3. The germline gives CDR1 MNHNS, CDR2 SASEGT. The DNA for the CDR3 is TGTGCCAGCAGTACTAGCGGGGGCCTCTCCTACGAGCAGTACTTC. Translating gives CASSTSGGLSYEQYF.

The table lists this clonotype with a count of one. The chain has TRBV10-1 and TRBJ2-5; the D is unclear. Trimming took 7 bases from V and 2 from J, leaving 8 bases between them. Germline V gene lookup returns CDR1 WNHNN and CDR2 SYGVQD (reference sequence). This CDR3 region has 12 residues. The CDR3 region is CASNDDQETQYF. The CDR3 DNA reads as TGCGCCAGCAACGACGATCAAGAGACCCAGTACTTC.

The genes are TRBV6-6 and TRBJ1-2, with 7 positions matching TRBD1. V shed 5 bases, J shed 3 bases, and the junction held 9 bases outside the gene matches. The CDR3 runs to 15 residues. CDR1 is MNHNY, CDR2 SVGAGI, per germline (reference sequence). The CDR3 region has the DNA TGTGCCAGCAGTCCTCCGACAGGGATCGACTATGGCTACACCTTC. Amino acid sequence: CASSPPTGIDYGYTF.

This CDR3 reads CSARALAGKRETQYF. In nucleotides, the CDR3 is TGCAGTGCTAGAGCACTAGCGGGGAAAAGGGAGACCCAGTACTTC. The rearrangement links TRBV20-1 to TRBJ2-5, with TRBD2 matching 10 bases. Germline CDR1 reads DFQATT; CDR2 reads SNEGSKA (reference sequence). The CDR3 totals 15 residues. Losses at the gene ends were 1 base for V and 5 bases for J; bases not matched to a gene: 7.

CDR3 sequence: CASSLGLLTEQYF. In nucleotides, the CDR3 is TGTGCCAGCAGTCTCGGCTTACTCACCGAGCAGTACTTC. The V call is TRBV6-1, the J call TRBJ2-7; D not resolved. Germline lookup yields CDR1 MNHNS and CDR2 SASEGT. Trimming removed 5 bases from V and 6 bases from J, with 14 bases in between. The CDR3 runs to 13 residues.

This clonotype turned up a few times. The V call is TRBV5-6, the J call TRBJ1-2; D might be TRBD1 (6 bases). There are 18 residues in the CDR3. Per the germline V gene, CDR1 is SGHDT and CDR2 is YYEEEE. Trimming removed 4 bases at V and 3 bases at J, with 25 bases between. In DNA, the CDR3 is TGTGCCAGCAGCCCCTACTGGACCACAGGGCGTAGAGACTATGGCTACACCTTC. The encoded protein is CASSPYWTTGRRDYGYTF.

The V and J genes are TRBV6-6 and TRBJ1-6; D may be TRBD1 (6 bases). The CDR3 contains 17 residues. With 6 bases removed from V and 10 bases from J, the gap between germline ends came to 25 bases. The germline V gene has CDR1 MNHNY and CDR2 SVGAGI (reference sequence). CDR3 in DNA: TGTGCCAGCAGCCCATTAAATATACAGGGCGCCGAATCACCCCTCCACTTT. Residues: CASSPLNIQGAESPLHF.

This clonotype was detected ten times or more. The chain has TRBV7-9 and TRBJ1-4, with TRBD1 matching 7 bases. Per germline, CDR1 SEHNR and CDR2 FQNEAQ (reference sequence). The CDR3 length is 15 residues. V lost 2 bases and J lost 0; bases outside the gene matches: 0. CDR3 bases: TGTGCCAGCAGCTTAACAGGGGCAACTAATGAAAAACTGTTTTTT. Encoded protein: CASSLTGATNEKLFF.

Only a few counts were recorded for this clonotype. The chain has TRBV7-2 and TRBJ1-3; the D is unclear. The CDR3 sequence is 13 residues long. V lost 1 base and J 9 bases, leaving 10 bases between the germline ends. Germline CDR1 is SGHTA and CDR2 is FQGNSA. The CDR3 DNA reads TGTGCCAGCAGCTTAGTGGGAGTTGGCACCATATATTTT. This gives the protein CASSLVGVGTIYF.

This clonotype was counted only a few times. The chain combines TRBV5-1 with TRBJ2-1; D is perhaps TRBD1 (5 bases). Near its end, the DNA agrees better with TRBJ2-7, so the J call may be wrong. The CDR3 contains 15 residues. In germline, CDR1 is SGHRS, CDR2 YFSETQ. CDR3 nucleotide sequence: TGCGCCAGCAGCTTGGAGACTCAGGGCGTCGACGAGCAGTACTTC. Translated: CASSLETQGVDEQYF.

This clonotype was recorded a few times. V usage is TRBV6-5 and J usage is TRBJ2-5; D is ambiguous. The DNA matches TRBJ2-1 better at its end, which makes the J call doubtful. This CDR3 is 12 amino acids long. Germline CDR1 reads MNHEY; CDR2 reads SVGAGI. Written as DNA, the CDR3 is TGTGCCACCAGATGGTCTAGGAATGAGCAGTTCTTC. Translating gives CATRWSRNEQFF.

The chain's CDR3 is CASSVGQGEAFYGYTF. The DNA for the CDR3 is TGTGCCAGCAGTGTGGGACAGGGGGAAGCTTTCTATGGCTACACCTTC. V usage is TRBV27 and J usage is TRBJ1-2, with TRBD1 matching over 11 bases. Per the germline V gene, CDR1 is MNHEY and CDR2 is SMNVEV (reference sequence). V lost 5 bases to trimming and J lost 4 bases; unmatched junction nucleotides: 9. CDR3 length equals 16 residues.

The chain uses TRBV20-1 and TRBJ2-1; 7 bases map to TRBD2. Germline values: CDR1 DFQATT, CDR2 SNEGSKA (reference sequence). The CDR3 spans 13 residues. With V trimmed by 2 bases and J by 2 bases, 0 bases remained unmatched. The CDR3 coding sequence is TGCAGTGCTAGAAGCGGGGCCTACAATGAGCAGTTCTTC. Translation: CSARSGAYNEQFF.

This rearrangement joins TRBV25-1 to TRBJ2-1; the match to TRBD1 covers 8 bases. Germline CDR1 reads MGHDK; CDR2 reads SYGVNS. The CDR3 runs 16 residues. Trimming cost V 4 bases and J 0 bases; bases outside gene matches: 5. DNA for the CDR3: TGTGCCAGCAGTGCCGGGACAGGACGCTCCTACAATGAGCAGTTCTTC. It specifies CASSAGTGRSYNEQFF. Full variable domain (rest looked up from reference TRBV25-1 and TRBJ2-1): EADIYQTPRYLVIGTGKKITLECSQTMGHDKMYWYQQDPGMELHLIHYSYGVNSTEKGDLSSESTVSRIRTEHFPLTLESARPSHTSQYLCASSAGTGRSYNEQFFGPGTRLTVL.